Listed below are T cell receptor beta chains from one sample, sequenced in a study of blood T cell repertoires in COVID-19. Profiled with immunoSEQ multiplex PCR; TCRdb holds only in-frame clones, not every one. The top ten clones hold about 3% of a sample with approximately 96,000 clones, 88% of them seen once. The sample was peripheral blood. The receptors were gathered from a woman over 75 with acute or convalescent COVID-19. Both conserved end residues are part of each CDR3. The D gene is left open where the match is weak. Clone size, where shown, is once, few, many, or a class for clones that have expanded.

d_call	v_call	clone_size	j_call	cdr3_aa	cdr3_nt
NA	TRBV30	NA	TRBJ2-2	CAWSYISGELFF	TGTGCCTGGAGTTACATATCCGGGGAGCTGTTTTTT
TRBD1	TRBV24-1	NA	TRBJ2-1	CATSESGQDYDNEQFF	TGTGCCACCAGTGAATCGGGACAGGACTACGACAATGAGCAGTTCTTC
NA	TRBV18	NA	TRBJ2-1	CASSPDTGSYNEQFF	TGTGCCAGCTCCCCCGACACGGGGAGTTACAATGAGCAGTTCTTC
TRBD1	TRBV5-4	NA	TRBJ1-1	CASSFGGQVNTEAFF	TGTGCCAGCAGCTTCGGTGGACAGGTGAACACTGAAGCTTTCTTT
TRBD1	TRBV6-6	NA	TRBJ1-1	CASSDRGSSTEAFF	TGTGCCAGCTCGGACAGGGGATCGAGCACTGAAGCTTTCTTT
TRBD1	TRBV28	NA	TRBJ1-1	CASSYDRENTEAFF	TGTGCCAGCAGCTACGACAGGGAAAACACTGAAGCTTTCTTT
NA	TRBV30	NA	TRBJ1-6	CACKKQGLHF	TGTGCCTGCAAAAAGCAGGGTCTCCACTTT
NA	TRBV7-2	NA	TRBJ1-5	CASSAGVERPQHF	TGTGCCAGCAGCGCGGGGGTTGAACGGCCCCAGCATTTT
NA	TRBV27	NA	TRBJ1-2	CASSLRGGPYGYTF	TGTGCCAGCAGTTTACGGGGGGGTCCCTATGGCTACACCTTC
NA	TRBV3-1/TRBV3-2	NA	TRBJ2-3	CASSQLSTDTQYF	TGTGCCAGCAGCCAACTGAGCACAGATACGCAGTATTTT
NA	TRBV27	NA	TRBJ1-2	CASSFGGGNYGYTF	TGTGCCAGCAGTTTTGGGGGAGGAAACTATGGCTACACCTTC
TRBD1	TRBV7-8	NA	TRBJ1-5	CASSFRTGADNQPQHF	TGTGCCAGCAGCTTTCGGACAGGGGCAGACAATCAGCCCCAGCATTTT
NA	TRBV7-2	NA	TRBJ2-7	CASSLELEQYF	TGTGCCAGCAGCTTAGAACTCGAGCAGTACTTC
TRBD2	TRBV6-4	once	TRBJ2-1	CASSDSGGAFNEQFF	TGTGCCAGCAGTGACAGCGGGGGGGCTTTCAATGAGCAGTTCTTC
TRBD2	TRBV30	NA	TRBJ2-3	CAWSVLAGVQYF	TGTGCCTGGAGTGTCCTAGCGGGGGTGCAGTATTTT
TRBD2	TRBV5-1	NA	TRBJ2-1	CASSLVRGGIYNEQFF	TGCGCCAGCAGCTTGGTGCGGGGGGGAATCTACAATGAGCAGTTCTTC
TRBD2	TRBV2	NA	TRBJ2-1	CASSERGLAGYNEQFF	TGTGCCAGCAGTGAGAGGGGACTAGCGGGATACAATGAGCAGTTCTTC
NA	TRBV4-1	NA	TRBJ1-1	CASSQGATDTNTEAFF	TGCGCCAGCAGCCAAGGGGCGACGGACACGAACACTGAAGCTTTCTTT
NA	TRBV7-9	once	TRBJ2-2	CASSLVEGTGELFF	TGTGCCAGCAGCTTAGTAGAGGGAACCGGGGAGCTGTTTTTT
NA	TRBV28	once	TRBJ2-7	CASSLFWRSSYEQYF	TGTGCCAGCAGTTTATTCTGGCGGAGCTCCTACGAGCAGTACTTC
TRBD1	TRBV28	NA	TRBJ1-1	CASSLSRTGRTEAFF	TGTGCCAGCAGTTTATCTAGGACAGGCCGTACTGAAGCTTTCTTT
NA	TRBV18	few	TRBJ1-4	CASSDIEEKLFF	TGTGCCAGCTCTGACATTGAAGAAAAACTGTTTTTT
NA	TRBV14	once	TRBJ2-5	CASSRSSLKAETQYF	TGTGCCAGCAGCCGGTCTAGCTTAAAGGCAGAGACCCAGTACTTC
NA	TRBV6-2/TRBV6-3	NA	TRBJ2-2	CASSTGVWNTGELFF	TGTGCCAGCAGTACGGGGGTGTGGAACACCGGGGAGCTGTTTTTT
NA	TRBV4-2	once	TRBJ2-2	CASSQPGQMNTGELFF	TGTGCCAGCAGCCAACCAGGACAGATGAACACCGGGGAGCTGTTTTTT
NA	TRBV21-1	NA	TRBJ1-1	CASSKGTGIRAFF	TGTGCCAGCAGCAAAGGGACAGGGATTAGGGCTTTCTTT
NA	TRBV2	NA	TRBJ1-2	CASRGDPGDGYTF	TGTGCCAGCCGTGGCGATCCGGGTGATGGCTACACCTTC
NA	TRBV27	few	TRBJ1-3	CASSRIGGTLSGNTIYF	TGTGCCAGCAGCCGGATCGGAGGAACCCTCTCTGGAAACACCATATATTTT
TRBD1	TRBV7-3	NA	TRBJ2-1	CASSDTGVPYNEQFF	TGTGCCAGCAGCGATACAGGGGTCCCCTACAATGAGCAGTTCTTC
NA	TRBV6-5	NA	TRBJ1-5	CASSLDSSNQPQHF	TGTGCCAGCAGCCTGGACTCTAGCAATCAGCCCCAGCATTTT
TRBD1	TRBV19	NA	TRBJ1-5	CASSIGHRGTNQPQHF	TGTGCCAGTAGTATTGGGCACAGGGGTACAAATCAGCCCCAGCATTTT
TRBD2	TRBV4-3	NA	TRBJ2-2	CASSQGLAGINTGELFF	TGCGCCAGCAGCCAAGGACTAGCGGGAATAAACACCGGGGAGCTGTTTTTT
NA	TRBV7-9	NA	TRBJ1-1	CASSLQANTEAFF	TGTGCCAGCAGCTTACAGGCGAACACTGAAGCTTTCTTT
NA	TRBV2	medium-sized	TRBJ2-3	CASRDGGDTQYF	TGTGCCAGCCGGGATGGAGGAGATACGCAGTATTTT
TRBD2	TRBV5-1	NA	TRBJ2-3	CASSLATAGGGTDTQYF	TGCGCCAGCAGCTTGGCCACGGCGGGGGGCGGCACAGATACGCAGTATTTT
TRBD1	TRBV7-8	NA	TRBJ1-2	CASSSSLTGGIGYTF	TGTGCCAGCAGCTCTAGCTTGACAGGGGGAATAGGCTACACCTTC
TRBD1	TRBV10-3	few	TRBJ2-1	CAISESWTGDNEQFF	TGTGCCATCAGTGAGTCGTGGACAGGGGACAATGAGCAGTTCTTC
TRBD2	TRBV29-1	NA	TRBJ2-5	CSVVIAGVGETQYF	TGCAGCGTTGTCATAGCGGGAGTGGGAGAGACCCAGTACTTC
NA	TRBV18	NA	TRBJ2-3	CASSPIGTLDTQYF	TGTGCCAGCTCACCAATCGGGACTTTAGATACGCAGTATTTT
TRBD1	TRBV11-2	NA	TRBJ1-2	CASSTGGLPNYGYTF	TGTGCCAGCAGCACAGGGGGACTACCAAACTATGGCTACACCTTC
NA	TRBV7-3	NA	TRBJ2-2	CASSLDSHTGELFF	TGTGCCAGCAGCCTGGACAGCCACACCGGGGAGCTGTTTTTT
NA	TRBV9	NA	TRBJ2-1	CASSTMGGSYNEQFF	TGTGCCAGCAGCACAATGGGGGGCTCCTACAATGAGCAGTTCTTC
TRBD1	TRBV28	NA	TRBJ1-4	CASSYNEGATNEKLFF	TGTGCCAGCAGTTACAACGAGGGGGCGACTAATGAAAAACTGTTTTTT
NA	TRBV5-6	NA	TRBJ1-2	CASSTPQAGSYGYTF	TGTGCCAGCAGCACGCCCCAAGCCGGTTCCTATGGCTACACCTTC
TRBD1	TRBV28	NA	TRBJ2-1	CASSYMTGGNEQFF	TGTGCCAGCAGTTACATGACAGGGGGCAATGAGCAGTTCTTC